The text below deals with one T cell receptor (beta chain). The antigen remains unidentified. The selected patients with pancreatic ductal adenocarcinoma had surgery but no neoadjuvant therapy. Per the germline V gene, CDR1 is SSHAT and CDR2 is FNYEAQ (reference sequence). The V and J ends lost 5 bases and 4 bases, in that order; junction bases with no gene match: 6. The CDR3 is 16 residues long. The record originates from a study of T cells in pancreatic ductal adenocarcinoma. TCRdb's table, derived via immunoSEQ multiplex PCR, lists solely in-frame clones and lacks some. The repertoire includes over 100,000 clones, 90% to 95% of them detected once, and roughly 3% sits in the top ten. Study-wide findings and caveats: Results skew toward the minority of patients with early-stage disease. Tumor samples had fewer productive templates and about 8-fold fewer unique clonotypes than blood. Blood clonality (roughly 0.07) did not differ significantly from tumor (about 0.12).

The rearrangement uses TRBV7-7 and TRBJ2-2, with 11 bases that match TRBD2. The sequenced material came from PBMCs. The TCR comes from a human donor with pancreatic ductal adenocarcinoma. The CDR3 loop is CASSATGTSGTGELFF. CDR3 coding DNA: TGTGCCAGCAGCGCAACCGGGACTAGCGGCACCGGGGAGCTGTTTTTT.